This T cell receptor beta chain derives from a study of beta chain features in type 1 diabetes. Overall study findings and caveats: Type 1 diabetes patients showed a moderate but significant shortening of TCRB CDR3s in all four CD4+ subsets.

Since all of the isolated RNA was reverse transcribed, expressed TCRB transcripts were what got sequenced. The table came from immunoSEQ multiplex PCR; TCRdb's copy has only in-frame clones and leaves some out. The top ten clones hold more than 0.015% of a sample with under 350,000 clones, 14% of them seen once. In regard to this clone: Its antigen is undetermined.

The origin of this receptor is a man in his thirties or forties with type 1 diabetes. The sequenced sample consisted of naive CD4+ T cells from blood.

The CDR3 coding sequence is TGTGCCAGCAGCCAAGATAGGCGAGCGGGAGGGCCGCAAAACATTCAGTACTTC. Its translation is CASSQDRRAGGPQNIQYF. The J gene is TRBJ2-4, the V gene TRBV14; 10 bases are a match to TRBD2. The CDR3 contains 18 residues. CDR1 SGHDN and CDR2 FVKESK come from the germline V gene. Trimming cost V 0 bases and J 5 bases; bases outside gene matches: 10.